The 25 T cell receptor beta chains given below trace back to one sample, sequenced in a study of blood T cell repertoires in COVID-19. Clones were read by immunoSEQ multiplex PCR, and TCRdb kept only the in-frame ones, dropping some. The table lists around 200,000 clones, less than 90% of them singletons. Sequenced material: PBMCs or T cells enriched from blood (not recorded which). These receptors all stem from a woman aged 30 to 39 who had been exposed to COVID-19.

The J gene is TRBJ1-1, the V gene TRBV6-2 or TRBV6-3; 8 nucleotides line up with TRBD1. The CDR3 spans 16 residues. V shed 6 bases and J 2 bases; nucleotides not matched to a gene: 11. Per germline, CDR1 MNHEY and CDR2 SVGEGT. CDR3 sequence (DNA): TGTGCCAGCAGCCCTTGGACAGGGCGGGGAAACACTGAAGCTTTCTTT. Encoded protein: CASSPWTGRGNTEAFF.

A few counts support this clone. J is TRBJ1-1 and V is TRBV6-2 or TRBV6-3, with unresolved D. Per the germline V gene, CDR1 is MNHEY and CDR2 is SVGEGT. V dropped 5 bases and J dropped 1 base, with 11 bases sitting between them. The CDR3 loop spans 14 amino acids. The CDR3 spells CASSAGWGNTEAFF. The CDR3 bases are TGTGCCAGCAGTGCGGGATGGGGGAACACTGAAGCTTTCTTT.

The V and J genes are TRBV5-6 and TRBJ1-6; 7 bases align to TRBD1. Unmatched junction bases numbered 3, after V lost 3 bases and J lost 9 bases. Germline V gene lookup returns CDR1 SGHDT and CDR2 YYEEEE. There are 13 residues in the CDR3. CDR3 residues: CASSSDRASPLHF. CDR3 DNA sequence: TGTGCCAGCAGCTCAGACAGGGCTTCACCCCTCCACTTT.

This chain connects TRBV4-1 to TRBJ1-6, with D hard to call. Germline V CDR1 and CDR2: MGHRA, YSYEKL. Trimming stripped 0 bases from V and 2 bases from J, with 11 bases between. The CDR3 runs to 17 residues. The CDR3 coding sequence is TGCGCCAGCAGCCAAGACGCCCCGGGGACCTATAATTCACCCCTCCACTTT. This sequence encodes CASSQDAPGTYNSPLHF.

The chain recombines TRBV5-6 with TRBJ2-3; 14 bases are shared with TRBD2. CDR1 is SGHDT and CDR2 is YYEEEE in the germline V gene. V lost 5 bases, J lost 2 bases, and 4 bases stayed unmatched. The CDR3 covers 16 residues. CDR3 bases: TGTGCCAGCAGAAGACTAGCGGGGGGGCACACAGATACGCAGTATTTT. It translates to CASRRLAGGHTDTQYF.

J is TRBJ1-6 and V is TRBV27; 9 bases line up with TRBD1. Germline assignment: CDR1 MNHEY and CDR2 SMNVEV (reference sequence). V was clipped by 5 bases and J by 6 bases; unmatched bases: 5. The CDR3 is 15 residues long. The CDR3: CASSPQDRGNSPLHF. The CDR3 nucleotides are TGTGCCAGCAGTCCCCAGGACAGGGGTAATTCACCCCTCCACTTT.

The count of this clone is one. The chain links TRBV6-5 to TRBJ1-2; the D gene is possibly TRBD1 (6 bases). The germline V gene has CDR1 MNHEY and CDR2 SVGAGI. The CDR3 length is 14 residues. V dropped 5 bases and J dropped 4 bases, with 14 bases sitting between them. The CDR3 bases are TGTGCCAGCAGTCCAACCCGGACAGCCTATGGCTACACCTTC. As protein: CASSPTRTAYGYTF.

The rearrangement links TRBV18 to TRBJ2-7; TRBD1 aligns across 7 bases. The V gene's germline CDR1 is KGHSH and CDR2 LQKENI. The V and J ends lost 4 bases and 5 bases, in that order; junction bases with no gene match: 2. The CDR3 contains 12 residues. The CDR3 DNA sequence: TGTGCCAGCTCACAAGACAGGGACGAGCAGTACTTC. Translated: CASSQDRDEQYF.

The CDR3: CASSRGWGQVHSPLHF. The CDR3 bases are TGTGCCAGCAGCCGGGGGTGGGGACAGGTCCATTCACCCCTCCACTTT. The rearrangement links TRBV5-4 to TRBJ1-6; 8 nucleotides match TRBD1. The CDR3 covers 16 residues. Germline V CDR1 and CDR2: SGHNT, YYREEE (reference sequence). V shed 4 bases and J 8 bases; nucleotides not matched to a gene: 11.

This clone was counted a few times. The genes are TRBV30 and TRBJ1-4; a weak D match, TRBD1 (5 bases). From germline, CDR1 is GTSNPN and CDR2 SVGIG (reference sequence). V was clipped by 0 bases and J by 2 bases, with 16 bases between them. This CDR3 has 17 amino acids. CDR3 in DNA: TGTGCCTGGAGTGTACGAGCCAGGGAGGCCACTAATGAAAAACTGTTTTTT. Its protein is CAWSVRAREATNEKLFF.

This chain connects TRBV11-2 to TRBJ1-1, with 7 bases aligning to TRBD1. The CDR3 is 15 amino acids. Germline CDR1 is SGHAT and CDR2 is FQNNGV. The V and J ends lost 6 bases and 2 bases, in that order; junction bases with no gene match: 9. CDR3: CASSRPGQPNTEAFF. In DNA form, the CDR3 reads TGTGCCAGCAGTCGGCCGGGACAGCCCAACACTGAAGCTTTCTTT. Combining the CDR3 with reference TRBV11-2 and TRBJ1-1 gives the whole variable domain EAGVAQSPRYKIIEKRQSVAFWCNPISGHATLYWYQQILGQGPKLLIQFQNNGVVDDSQLPKDRFSAERLKGVDSTLKIQPAKLEDSAVYLCASSRPGQPNTEAFFGQGTRLTVV.

This clone showed up just a few times. The chain couples TRBV5-1 to TRBJ1-4; TRBD1 matches 10 bases. From germline, CDR1 is SGHRS and CDR2 YFSETQ. This CDR3 is 15 amino acids long. V shed 4 bases, J shed 14 bases, and the junction held 14 bases outside the gene matches. CDR3 nucleotide sequence: TGCGCCAGCAGCCCAGGGCCGGGACAGGGGTTGCAGCTGTTTTTT. Encoded protein: CASSPGPGQGLQLFF. The whole variable domain, remainder taken from reference TRBV5-1 and TRBJ1-4, is KAGVTQTPRYLIKTRGQQVTLSCSPISGHRSVSWYQQTPGQGLQFLFEYFSETQRNKGNFPGRFSGRQFSNSRSEMNVSTLELGDSALYLCASSPGPGQGLQLFFGSGTQLSVL.

This sequence joins TRBV15 and TRBJ1-1; no clear D. Germline CDR1 and CDR2: LNHNV and YYDKDF (reference sequence). The CDR3 has 17 residues. V lost 0 bases and J 0 bases, leaving 14 bases between the germline ends. CDR3 in DNA: TGTGCCACCAGCAGAGATGTGGGAGTCGGATTGAACACTGAAGCTTTCTTT. This codes for CATSRDVGVGLNTEAFF.

The chain recombines TRBV2 with TRBJ1-3, with 7 bases matching TRBD1. CDR3 size: 15 residues. Losses at the gene ends were 5 bases for V and 1 base for J; bases not matched to a gene: 5. Germline lookup yields CDR1 SNHLY and CDR2 FYNNEI. CDR3 sequence: CASSWTGQSGNTIYF. Written as DNA, the CDR3 is TGTGCCAGCAGTTGGACAGGCCAATCTGGAAACACCATATATTTT.

The chain couples TRBV29-1 to TRBJ1-2; a possible D gene is TRBD1 (6 bases). CDR3 length equals 14 residues. Germline loops: CDR1 SQVTM, CDR2 ANQGSEA. V lost 5 bases and J 4 bases, leaving 17 bases between the germline ends. The CDR3 DNA is TGCAGCGTTAATTTAAAGGACAGTTCCTATGGCTACACCTTC. This sequence encodes CSVNLKDSSYGYTF.

The V and J genes are TRBV6-1 and TRBJ2-7; 9 bases align to TRBD1. Germline trimming cut 3 bases from V and 1 base from J; bases unmatched to any gene: 16. CDR1 is MNHNS and CDR2 is SASEGT in the germline V gene. This CDR3 spans 19 amino acids. The CDR3 loop reads CASSDRDRVGYRVSYEQYF. The CDR3 DNA follows: TGTGCCAGCAGTGACCGGGACAGGGTGGGGTATAGGGTTTCCTACGAGCAGTACTTC.

This sequence joins TRBV19 and TRBJ2-7, with TRBD1 as a possible D gene (6 bases). Germline CDR1 reads LNHDA; CDR2 reads SQIVND (reference sequence). The CDR3 has 14 amino acids. The V end lost 1 base, the J end lost 6 bases, and 13 bases lay between the germline ends. CDR3 coding DNA: TGTGCCAGTAGTATAGGGGGGCTAGTCCTCGAGCAGTACTTC. Encoded protein: CASSIGGLVLEQYF.

This clone turned up a few times. V usage is TRBV7-2 and J usage is TRBJ1-3; unclear D gene. V was clipped by 1 base and J by 4 bases, with 8 bases between them. This CDR3 has 14 amino acids. Germline loops: CDR1 SGHTA, CDR2 FQGNSA. In DNA, the CDR3 is TGTGCCAGCAGCTTAGGGCTCGCCGGAAACACCATATATTTT. Its translation is CASSLGLAGNTIYF.

The chain carries TRBV28 and TRBJ1-6; 7 bases line up with TRBD1. Trimming at V came to 7 bases and at J to 2 bases, leaving 2 bases not matched to a gene. CDR1 is MDHEN and CDR2 is SYDVKM in the germline V gene. CDR3 length equals 14 residues. CDR3 sequence: CASKGQAYNSPLHF. The CDR3 nucleotides read TGTGCCAGCAAAGGACAGGCCTATAATTCACCCCTCCACTTT. Drawing the rest from reference TRBV28 and TRBJ1-6, the complete variable domain is DVKVTQSSRYLVKRTGEKVFLECVQDMDHENMFWYRQDPGLGLRLIYFSYDVKMKEKGDIPEGYSVSREKKERFSLILESASTNQTSMYLCASKGQAYNSPLHFGNGTRLTVT.

This chain links TRBV10-1 with TRBJ1-2; D gene ambiguous. The CDR3 consists of 13 residues. Germline V lookup: CDR1 WNHNN, CDR2 SYGVQD (reference sequence). Trimming stripped 2 bases from V and 4 bases from J, with 8 bases between. The CDR3 loop reads CASSETPSYGYTF. CDR3 sequence (DNA): TGCGCCAGCAGTGAGACTCCCTCCTATGGCTACACCTTC.

This clone was picked up one time. The chain is built from TRBV5-1 and TRBJ2-7; maybe TRBD2 (6 bases). Per the germline V gene, CDR1 is SGHRS and CDR2 is YFSETQ. CDR3 length equals 15 residues. V was trimmed by 4 bases and J by 5 bases, leaving 19 bases between them. CDR3 sequence reads: CASSLLTSVRNEQYF. The CDR3 nucleotides read TGCGCCAGCAGCCTTTTGACTAGTGTGAGGAACGAGCAGTACTTC.

The V gene is TRBV5-5, the J gene TRBJ1-2; 8 bases are shared with TRBD1. The CDR3 length is 14 residues. CDR1 is SGHKS, CDR2 YYEKEE, per germline (reference sequence). The V segment lost 2 bases and the J segment 7 bases; nucleotides outside the gene matches: 7. The CDR3 sequence is CASSLQDRVGGYTF. The CDR3, as DNA: TGTGCCAGCAGCTTACAGGACAGGGTTGGTGGCTACACCTTC.

DNA of the CDR3: TGTGCCACTGAGGTCTCCAGTTCCAGGGGATTATTCACTGAAGCTTTCTTT. It encodes CATEVSSSRGLFTEAFF. J is TRBJ1-1 and V is TRBV5-6, with D possibly matching TRBD1 (6 bases). V was cut by 9 bases and J by 4 bases, with 28 bases left in between. Germline CDR1 reads SGHDT; CDR2 reads YYEEEE. CDR3 size: 17 residues.

This clone was observed once. The chain uses TRBV29-1 and TRBJ1-2; D is perhaps TRBD1 (6 bases). The CDR3 has 14 residues. The germline CDR1 and CDR2 sequences are SQVTM and ANQGSEA. V was trimmed by 2 bases and J by 1 base, leaving 11 bases between them. CDR3 in amino acids: CSVESPGDNYGYTF. The DNA for the CDR3 is TGCAGCGTTGAATCGCCAGGGGATAACTATGGCTACACCTTC.

This clone was seen only a few times. V gene TRBV5-1 combines with J gene TRBJ1-1; D is unclear. The CDR3 runs 14 residues. V was clipped by 4 bases and J by 1 base, with 11 bases between them. Germline CDR1 is SGHRS and CDR2 is YFSETQ. The CDR3 sequence: CASSGGSQNTEAFF. Here the CDR3 DNA reads TGCGCCAGCAGCGGTGGGAGCCAGAACACTGAAGCTTTCTTT.